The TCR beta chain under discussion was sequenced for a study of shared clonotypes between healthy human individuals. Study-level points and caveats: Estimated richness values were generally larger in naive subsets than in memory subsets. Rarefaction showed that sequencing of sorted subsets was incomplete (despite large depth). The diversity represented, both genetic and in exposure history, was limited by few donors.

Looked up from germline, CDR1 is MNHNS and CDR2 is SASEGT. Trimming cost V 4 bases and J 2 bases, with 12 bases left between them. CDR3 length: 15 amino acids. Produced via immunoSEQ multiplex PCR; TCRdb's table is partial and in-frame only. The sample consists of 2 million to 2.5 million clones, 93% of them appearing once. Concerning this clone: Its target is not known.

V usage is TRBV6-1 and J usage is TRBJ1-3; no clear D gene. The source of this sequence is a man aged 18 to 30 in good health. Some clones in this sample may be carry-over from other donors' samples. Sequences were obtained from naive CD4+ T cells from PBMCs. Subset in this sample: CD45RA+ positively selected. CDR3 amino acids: CASSGRGLTGNTIYF. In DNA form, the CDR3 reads TGTGCCAGCAGTGGACGCGGACTTACTGGAAACACCATATATTTT.